This entry is about one T cell receptor (beta chain). Its binding antigen is unknown. It has no much larger one-base neighbor in the sample; base qualities were not kept. To demonstrate the VDJtools post-analysis software, TCR beta repertoires were profiled from the peripheral blood of about 13 young patients with multiple sclerosis. The multiple sclerosis patients were children and adolescents between about 6 and 16 years of age. This sample is part of a study of post-analysis software for immune sequencing data (dated by TCRdb to the mid-2010s). Broadly, across the study: Disease courses on record covered relapsing-remitting, secondary progressive and progressive-relapsing multiple sclerosis, though some patients had no subtype annotation. The patient repertoires were set against 10 to 11 previously published healthy control repertoires from donors whose ages ranged from roughly 6 to 27 years. A subset of samples was prepared in parallel using single-end sample barcoding, then pooled and co-amplified after Illumina adapter ligation.

Receptor amplification or capture employed PCR. The instrument was an Illumina HiSeq 2500. Unique molecular identifiers were incorporated into TCR beta cDNA libraries to reduce PCR and sequencing biases. Per 1 to 10 million input T cells, approximately 500,000 cDNA molecules were obtained, such that each molecule approximated one T cell. The patient libraries were prepared and sequenced using the same protocol as the earlier healthy control dataset. Samples belonging to the same batch were prepared together, multiplexed and sequenced on a shared HiSeq lane. The study's own analysis went as follows. MIGEC was used to process the raw barcoded reads, and molecular identifier groups with only a single read were discarded before consensus assembly and CDR3 extraction. VDJtools was used for post-analysis of the clonotype tables, with diversity normalized by down-sampling every dataset to the smallest sample size. To correct batch-related cross-sample contamination, repertoire overlap clustering matched CDR3 amino acid sequences but not nucleotide sequences. The raw public data were reprocessed by TCRdb itself: fastp quality trimming at Q25, MiXCR clonotype calling, in-frame beta chains only. Every distinct CDR3 protein forms one entry, paired with its most common genes and DNA. TCRdb's processing, not the authors' own work, is the source of the V and J calls. The sample data list fewer than 850,000 distinct CDR3 sequences, and 30% of these were observed just once. The ten largest clones represent about 0.5% of the sample.

The study at large found these results: Compared with controls, multiple sclerosis patients had significantly lower normalized Chao1 diversity, a finding suggesting substantial peripheral T-cell clonal expansion. Patients showed significantly higher frequencies than controls for several TRBV segments, among them TRBV5-6, TRBV5-1 and TRBV20-1. The control group was slightly older than the multiple sclerosis patient group. Direct clustering with F measure revealed strong co-clustering of samples prepared in the same batch, which led to a batch-effect correction.

At the junction V is shortened by 1 base and J by 8 bases, with 14 bases in between. The CDR3 holds 14 amino acids from the cysteine to the phenylalanine. Only CDR3 DNA is held: 42 bases, read in frame from base 1. The germline V gene specifies LGHNA as CDR1 and YSLEER as CDR2. This clonotype was sampled from a girl between 10 and 17 years old with multiple sclerosis. Sequencing was performed on blood. This sequence uses TRBV4-3 and TRBJ2-5, with a tentative D gene TRBD2 over 6 matching bases. The DNA sequence is given as TGCGCCAGCAGCCAAGGAGGACCGGGGGACACCCAGTACTTC. Translated, it gives CASSQGGPGDTQYF.